These T cell receptor beta chains were read from a single sample in a study of beta chain features in type 1 diabetes. Sequenced by immunoSEQ multiplex PCR; TCRdb stores in-frame clones only, minus some. The data hold 150,000 to 190,000 clones, with around 10% observed a single time. Material for sequencing was central memory CD4+ T cells from blood. The receptors were sampled from a man aged 18 to 29 in good health. The CDR3 runs from the conserved cysteine through the conserved F or W. Fields, in order: clone size, D gene, V gene, J gene, CDR3 protein, CDR3 DNA. D genes are given only for firm matches. The size field is filled for only some rows; it gives once, few, many or a size class.

many	TRBD2	TRBV7-2	TRBJ2-7	CASSLVASGARGEQYF	TGTGCCAGCAGCTTAGTGGCTAGCGGGGCTCGTGGTGAGCAGTACTTC
few	TRBD1	TRBV7-9	TRBJ1-5	CASSPTPGTAGYQPQHF	TGTGCCAGCAGCCCAACCCCCGGGACAGCTGGCTATCAGCCCCAGCATTTT
few	.	TRBV2	TRBJ2-3	CASTEGDTQYF	TGTGCCAGCACTGAGGGAGATACGCAGTATTTT
few	.	TRBV2	TRBJ1-4	CASSTANEKLFF	TGTGCCAGCAGTACAGCAAATGAAAAACTGTTTTTT
many	.	TRBV11-2	TRBJ2-7	CASSIGAGSLSYEQYF	TGTGCCAGCAGCATTGGGGCTGGCAGCCTCTCCTACGAGCAGTACTTC
.	.	TRBV9	TRBJ2-3	CASSGRGYYTDTQYF	TGTGCCAGCAGCGGGCGGGGATACTACACAGATACGCAGTATTTT
.	.	TRBV29-1	TRBJ1-1	CSAGLGWGTEAFF	TGCAGCGCCGGACTAGGTTGGGGCACTGAAGCTTTCTTT
few	.	TRBV2	TRBJ2-4	CASSEAQGNIQYF	TGTGCCAGCAGTGAAGCGCAAGGGAACATTCAGTACTTC
few	.	TRBV27	TRBJ2-1	CASSRTAYNEQFF	TGTGCCAGCAGTAGGACGGCCTACAATGAGCAGTTCTTC
few	.	TRBV25-1	TRBJ2-7	CASVGGYEQYF	TGTGCCAGCGTAGGGGGTTACGAGCAGTACTTC
.	TRBD2	TRBV9	TRBJ2-5	CASSGLAGDPYQETQYF	TGTGCCAGCAGCGGGCTAGCGGGAGACCCGTACCAAGAGACCCAGTACTTC
few	.	TRBV7-2	TRBJ2-5	CASNFDRQETQYF	TGTGCCAGCAACTTTGACAGGCAAGAGACCCAGTACTTC
.	TRBD1	TRBV4-3	TRBJ2-7	CASSQEAGQGWHEQYF	TGCGCCAGCAGCCAAGAGGCAGGACAGGGGTGGCACGAGCAGTACTTC
few	TRBD2	TRBV4-2	TRBJ2-5	CASSQDRPGGGRETQYF	TGTGCCAGCAGCCAAGATAGACCTGGCGGGGGAAGAGAGACCCAGTACTTC
.	.	TRBV7-8	TRBJ2-2	CASSPRVGELFF	TGTGCCAGCAGCCCGAGGGTCGGGGAGCTGTTTTTT
.	.	TRBV28	TRBJ1-2	CASQVPYGYTF	TGTGCCAGCCAGGTACCCTATGGCTACACCTTC
few	TRBD1	TRBV27	TRBJ2-5	CASSPETGGETQYF	TGTGCCAGCAGTCCCGAGACAGGGGGAGAGACCCAGTACTTC
.	.	TRBV10-3	TRBJ2-3	CASSETLLGSAVADTQYF	TGTGCCAGCAGTGAAACCCTTCTGGGGAGTGCCGTAGCAGATACGCAGTATTTT
few	TRBD1	TRBV5-6	TRBJ2-5	CASSFRTGPETQYF	TGTGCCAGCAGCTTCCGGACAGGGCCAGAGACCCAGTACTTC
.	.	TRBV5-1	TRBJ1-1	CASSRVGPTEAFF	TGCGCCAGCAGTCGGGTTGGGCCGACTGAAGCTTTCTTT
few	.	TRBV7-9	TRBJ1-6	CASSSSRGSPLHF	TGTGCCAGCAGCTCGTCCAGGGGATCACCCCTCCACTTT
many	TRBD2	TRBV5-1	TRBJ2-7	CASSELAGVSYEQYF	TGCGCCAGCAGCGAACTAGCGGGAGTCTCTTACGAGCAGTACTTC
.	TRBD2	TRBV30	TRBJ2-3	CAQTPGGQSDTQYF	TGTGCCCAAACTCCGGGGGGGCAATCAGATACGCAGTATTTT
.	TRBD1	TRBV2	TRBJ1-5	CASSGTGKNQPQHF	TGTGCCAGCAGTGGGACAGGCAAAAATCAGCCCCAGCATTTT
.	.	TRBV19	TRBJ2-1	CASSRQDLYNEQFF	TGTGCCAGTAGCCGACAGGATCTCTACAATGAGCAGTTCTTC
once	TRBD2	TRBV5-1	TRBJ2-3	CASSPAVSSGGENTQYF	TGCGCCAGCAGCCCCGCCGTTAGTAGCGGGGGCGAAAATACGCAGTATTTT
.	.	TRBV7-2	TRBJ2-4	CASSLGPDLAKNIQYF	TGTGCCAGCAGCTTAGGGCCGGATCTAGCCAAAAACATTCAGTACTTC
.	TRBD2	TRBV7-2	TRBJ2-5	CASSPRGLAGVETQYF	TGTGCCAGCAGCCCCCGGGGACTAGCGGGAGTGGAGACCCAGTACTTC
once	.	TRBV27	TRBJ2-7	CASSKGSNSYEQYF	TGTGCCAGCAGCAAGGGGAGTAATTCCTACGAGCAGTACTTC
many	.	TRBV27	TRBJ2-1	CATDGGQRVGEQFF	TGTGCCACCGACGGGGGGCAAAGGGTTGGTGAGCAGTTCTTC
few	.	TRBV28	TRBJ2-3	CASSTGLPDTQYF	TGTGCCAGCAGCACGGGCCTCCCGGATACGCAGTATTTT
few	.	TRBV9	TRBJ2-7	CASSVAGGRTYEQYF	TGTGCCAGCAGCGTAGCAGGTGGCAGGACCTACGAGCAGTACTTC
.	.	TRBV2	TRBJ2-5	CASSGMYQETQYF	TGTGCCAGCAGTGGGATGTACCAAGAGACCCAGTACTTC
many	TRBD1	TRBV29-1	TRBJ2-5	CSVPRDSSQETQYF	TGCAGCGTTCCCCGGGACAGCTCACAAGAGACCCAGTACTTC
few	TRBD1	TRBV5-1	TRBJ2-7	CASSLERTGDEQYF	TGCGCCAGCAGCTTGGAACGGACAGGGGACGAGCAGTACTTC
few	.	TRBV4-3	TRBJ2-7	CASSQDSPAAYEQYF	TGCGCCAGCAGCCAAGATTCCCCGGCCGCCTACGAGCAGTACTTC
few	.	TRBV5-6	TRBJ1-3	CASSLGSNRASRNTIYF	TGTGCCAGCAGCTTAGGATCCAATCGGGCCTCTAGAAACACCATATATTTT
.	.	TRBV6-5	TRBJ1-1	CASTRGGRNTEAFF	TGTGCCAGCACCAGGGGAGGAAGGAACACTGAAGCTTTCTTT
few	.	TRBV20-1	TRBJ2-5	CSARDQGRGYF	TGCAGTGCTAGAGATCAGGGGCGCGGGTACTTC
many	.	TRBV7-9	TRBJ2-7	CASSLGSYEQYF	TGTGCCAGCAGCTTAGGCAGCTACGAGCAGTACTTC
few	.	TRBV5-1	TRBJ2-7	CASSSASRIYEQYF	TGCGCCAGCAGCTCCGCCTCACGTATCTACGAGCAGTACTTC
many	TRBD2	TRBV9	TRBJ2-7	CASSVGLAGVSIHYEQYF	TGTGCCAGCAGCGTAGGACTAGCGGGAGTGTCAATTCACTACGAGCAGTACTTC
.	.	TRBV10-3	TRBJ2-5	CAISELGTSQETQYF	TGTGCCATCAGTGAGCTAGGGACCAGCCAAGAGACCCAGTACTTC
few	.	TRBV15	TRBJ2-3	CATSRDPTEDTQYF	TGTGCCACCAGCCGGGACCCTACCGAGGATACGCAGTATTTT
many	.	TRBV28	TRBJ2-4	CAAPGAKNIQYF	TGTGCCGCCCCCGGGGCCAAAAACATTCAGTACTTC
few	.	TRBV29-1	TRBJ2-3	CSVEKVLRTDTQYF	TGCAGCGTTGAAAAAGTATTAAGGACAGATACGCAGTATTTT
few	.	TRBV7-7	TRBJ2-5	CASSLSGVRETQYF	TGTGCTAGCAGCTTATCAGGGGTACGGGAGACCCAGTACTTC
.	.	TRBV5-4	TRBJ1-2	CASTDDRIHGYTF	TGTGCCAGCACCGATGACAGGATCCATGGCTACACCTTC
.	TRBD2	TRBV27	TRBJ2-2	CASSWGSGVPGELFF	TGTGCCAGCAGTTGGGGCAGCGGGGTACCCGGGGAGCTGTTTTTT
.	.	TRBV5-1	TRBJ2-5	CASSPPGSFRETQYF	TGCGCCAGCAGCCCACCCGGCAGTTTTCGAGAGACCCAGTACTTC
.	TRBD1	TRBV30	TRBJ1-4	CAWTLDRGSEKLFF	TGTGCCTGGACCCTGGACAGGGGATCTGAAAAACTGTTTTTT
few	TRBD1	TRBV7-6	TRBJ2-3	CASRETGGGPDTQYF	TGTGCCAGCAGGGAGACAGGGGGAGGCCCAGATACGCAGTATTTT
.	TRBD2	TRBV7-2	TRBJ2-2	CASSLAVLGTGELFF	TGTGCCAGCAGTCTAGCGGTCCTAGGGACCGGGGAGCTGTTTTTT
.	.	TRBV2	TRBJ1-6	CASSEVGGRDSPLHF	TGTGCCAGCAGTGAAGTAGGGGGTAGGGATTCACCCCTCCACTTT
many	.	TRBV29-1	TRBJ2-7	CSARGRVGRDEQYF	TGCAGCGCAAGGGGCAGGGTCGGTAGGGACGAGCAGTACTTC
.	TRBD1	TRBV9	TRBJ2-5	CASSARDRGKETQYF	TGTGCCAGCAGCGCCCGGGACAGGGGGAAGGAGACCCAGTACTTC
few	.	TRBV21-1	TRBJ2-1	CASSKGWPGREQFF	TGTGCCAGCAGCAAAGGGTGGCCGGGCCGCGAGCAGTTCTTC
few	.	TRBV7-8	TRBJ1-4	CASSRNQRGGDEKLFF	TGTGCCAGCAGTCGGAACCAACGGGGGGGCGATGAAAAACTGTTTTTT